This T cell receptor (beta chain) appears in the sequencing data of a study of tumor-infiltrating lymphocytes in primary liver carcinoma. About the research overall: Samples gave roughly 3.65 to 8 million productive TCRbeta reads, similar across tissue types. Broader study findings: Tumor top-250-clone fractions significantly exceeded those of blood (p = 0.039).

CDR3 length: 18 amino acids. Looked up from germline, CDR1 is SGHAT and CDR2 is FQNNGV. Total RNA and DNA came together from around 20-30 mg of bulk tissue without cell sorting. Chronic HBV infection, which was untreated, was present in the patients. A remark on this clonotype: What it recognizes is unknown. Its ends do not fully match the called genes, so a read error is possible.

Starting from 500 ng of total RNA, TCR beta cDNA was produced with a primer in the constant region. TCR beta libraries came from three nested multiplex PCR rounds using slightly modified ARM-PCR. Use of TRBV1-TRBV30 forward primers with a C-beta reverse primer characterized the first two PCR rounds, which lasted around 9 cycles each. Each CDR3 protein gets one entry after TCRdb re-called the multiplex PCR reads with MiXCR. The table records roughly 120,000 distinct CDR3 sequences, approximately 68% of them present only once. The sequence was collected from a woman between 55 and 75 years old with primary liver carcinoma and hepatitis B virus infection. Sequenced sample: tumor-adjacent normal liver tissue. The chain couples TRBV11-2 to TRBJ2-7; TRBD2 aligns across 8 bases. The CDR3 DNA reads as TGCCCCAGCAGCTTAGATTGGGTCAGTCTAGCGGGTCCCTACGAGCAGTGCTTC. Translation gives CPSSLDWVSLAGPYEQCF.